This T cell receptor beta chain was captured by sequencing in a study of shared clonotypes between healthy human individuals. The table came from immunoSEQ multiplex PCR; TCRdb's copy has only in-frame clones and leaves some out. The table has roughly 2.5 million clones, around nine tenths seen once. J was trimmed by 7 bases and V by 7 bases; bases with no gene match: 12. The CDR3 has 15 amino acids. CDR1 is SNHLY, CDR2 FYNNEI, per germline. To note about this clone: As yet, its antigen is unknown.

Study findings and constraints: Having only a few donors restricted how much genetic and exposure-history diversity was captured.

The chain links TRBV2 to TRBJ2-1, with TRBD2 matching 8 bases. The sample comprised naive CD4+ T cells sorted from blood. Subset: CD45RA+ positively selected. The receptor was isolated from a man aged 18 to 30 in good health. The CDR3 loop reads CASIAQAGVQNEQFF. DNA of the CDR3: TGTGCCAGCATAGCCCAAGCGGGAGTTCAGAATGAGCAGTTCTTC.